These 10 T cell receptor beta chains came from one sample sequenced in a study of T cells after yellow fever vaccination. MiXCR, run by TCRdb on the 5' RACE reads, gives a single entry per CDR3 protein. The sample carries some 560,000 distinct CDR3 sequences, around 16% recorded once. This specimen was PBMCs, taken less than 6 days after the first yellow fever vaccination. Every receptor here comes from a man younger than 30 who received the YFV17D yellow fever vaccine.

This clonotype showed up just a few times. The chain joins TRBV20-1 to TRBJ2-1, with 9 bases fitting TRBD1. Germline values: CDR1 DFQATT, CDR2 SNEGSKA (reference sequence). The CDR3 totals 13 residues. V dropped 6 bases and J dropped 7; count of bases not matched to a gene: 7. CDR3 protein: CSASGTGPNEQFF. The DNA of the CDR3 is TGCAGTGCGTCCGGGACAGGGCCGAATGAGCAGTTCTTC.

This clonotype was recorded a few times. The chain joins TRBV5-1 to TRBJ1-4, with 7 bases that match TRBD1. V trimming: 4 bases; J trimming: 5 bases; junction bases outside the gene matches: 8. CDR3 length: 15 residues. Germline V gene lookup returns CDR1 SGHRS and CDR2 YFSETQ. This CDR3 reads CASSQPDRENEKLFF. DNA for the CDR3: TGCGCCAGCAGCCAACCCGACAGGGAAAATGAAAAACTGTTTTTT.

The chain uses TRBV6-2 or TRBV6-3 and TRBJ1-2; D is perhaps TRBD1 (5 bases). Germline values: CDR1 MNHEY, CDR2 SVGEGT. There are 13 residues in the CDR3. Trimming took 6 bases from V and 4 from J, leaving 12 bases between them. CDR3 nucleotide sequence: TGTGCCAGCAGCTTCAGGGCGGGCTATGGCTACACCTTC. Protein: CASSFRAGYGYTF.

This clonotype was counted only a few times. The V call is TRBV3-1, the J call TRBJ1-1, with D uncertain. The V gene's germline CDR1 is LGHDT and CDR2 YNNKEL (reference sequence). This CDR3 spans 13 amino acids. Between the trimmed V and J ends, which lost 0 bases and 4 bases, there was a span of 6 bases. In DNA form, the CDR3 reads TGTGCCAGCAGCCAAGATCCCTTCACTGAAGCTTTCTTT. It translates to CASSQDPFTEAFF.

V usage is TRBV12-3 or TRBV12-4 and J usage is TRBJ2-1; no firm D call. Trimming shortened V by 7 bases and J by 7 bases, and 14 bases separated the two germline ends. The CDR3 is 13 amino acids. In DNA, the CDR3 is TGTGCCAGCACCTTGGTTTTCGCAAATGAGCAGTTCTTC. This codes for CASTLVFANEQFF.

The chain employs TRBV20-1 and TRBJ1-3; D remains ambiguous. The V end lost 6 bases, the J end lost 0 bases, and 9 bases lay between the germline ends. The CDR3 runs to 13 residues. Per germline, CDR1 DFQATT and CDR2 SNEGSKA (reference sequence). CDR3 bases: TGCAGTGCCGGGAGGGACTCTGGAAACACCATATATTTT. It yields the protein CSAGRDSGNTIYF.

This clonotype was seen at least ten times. The chain uses TRBV12-3 or TRBV12-4 and TRBJ2-1; no clear D. The CDR3 runs to 12 residues. V was clipped by 4 bases and J by 2 bases, with 3 bases between them. CDR3 sequence (DNA): TGTGCCAGCAGTTGGGCCTACAATGAGCAGTTCTTC. Amino acids: CASSWAYNEQFF.

The chain uses TRBV27 and TRBJ2-4, with 8 bases aligning to TRBD1. V trimming: 7 bases; J trimming: 9 bases; junction bases outside the gene matches: 2. This CDR3 spans 11 amino acids. Per the germline V gene, CDR1 is MNHEY and CDR2 is SMNVEV (reference sequence). In nucleotides, the CDR3 is TGTGCCAGCACCCAGGGGGCCATTCAGTACTTC. This gives the protein CASTQGAIQYF.

The chain uses TRBV7-3 and TRBJ2-1; unclear D gene. CDR3 length equals 12 residues. The germline gives CDR1 SGHTA, CDR2 FQGTGA. Trimming shortened V by 5 bases and J by 5 bases, and 7 bases separated the two germline ends. CDR3 region: CASSQGNNEQFF. The DNA for the CDR3 is TGTGCCAGCAGCCAAGGAAACAATGAGCAGTTCTTC.

The rearrangement links TRBV24-1 to TRBJ2-2; 7 bases are a match to TRBD1. This CDR3 has 16 residues. After removal of 3 bases from V and 7 bases from J, the junction contained 10 bases not matched to a gene. From germline, CDR1 is KGHDR and CDR2 SFDVKD. The CDR3 DNA reads TGTGCCACCAGTGATACAAACCGGGACAGCCTCGGGGAGCTGTTTTTT. This translates into CATSDTNRDSLGELFF.